This entry concerns a single T cell receptor beta chain. Its antigen is currently unknown. The CDR3 covers 15 residues. Germline assignment: CDR1 PRHDT and CDR2 FYEKMQ (reference sequence). The V segment lost 5 bases and the J segment 0 bases; nucleotides outside the gene matches: 5. The data are from a study of T cell responses to AZD1222 COVID-19 vaccine. Overall study results and limits: Reportedly, nearly half the spike-specific TCRs target unmutated variant regions.

Clones were read by immunoSEQ multiplex PCR, and TCRdb kept only the in-frame ones, dropping some. The table lists about 190,000 clones, 90% to 95% of them singletons, with roughly a tenth in the top ten. The V call is TRBV13, the J call TRBJ1-1, with 8 bases aligning to TRBD1. This clonotype was sampled from an adult in good health. Material: peripheral blood, obtained on day 0 of AZD1222 vaccination. CDR3 nucleotide sequence: TGTGCCAGCAGCCCCCGGACAGGGCTGAACACTGAAGCTTTCTTT. Translation: CASSPRTGLNTEAFF.